This passage covers 17 T cell receptor beta chains from one sample sequenced in a study of shared clonotypes between healthy human individuals. Sequencing was performed with immunoSEQ multiplex PCR; in TCRdb, only in-frame clones are kept and a portion is missing. The sample holds around 330,000 clones, about 74% seen once. The material sequenced was memory CD4+ T cells sorted from blood. Subset in this sample: CD45RA-negative fraction. These receptors were obtained from a man aged 25-45 years in good health.

The J gene is TRBJ2-7, the V gene TRBV28; TRBD1 agrees at 8 bases. The trim removed 8 bases at V and 3 bases at J, leaving 12 bases unmatched. This CDR3 comprises 15 residues. Germline CDR1 MDHEN, CDR2 SYDVKM. The CDR3 DNA reads as TGTGCCAGCGACTTACAGGGACAGGTTAACTACGAGCAGTACTTC. Its protein product is CASDLQGQVNYEQYF.

The chain uses TRBV9 and TRBJ2-3; 8 bases align to TRBD2. V shed 0 bases, J shed 1 base, and the junction held 1 base outside the gene matches. Germline loops: CDR1 SGDLS, CDR2 YYNGEE. The CDR3 extends over 15 amino acids. The CDR3 loop reads CASSVDGRGTDTQYF. The DNA of the CDR3 is TGTGCCAGCAGCGTAGACGGGAGGGGCACAGATACGCAGTATTTT.

This chain connects TRBV28 to TRBJ1-3, with D possibly TRBD1 on 5 matching bases. Germline CDR1 reads MDHEN; CDR2 reads SYDVKM. There are 16 residues in the CDR3. Trimming took off 7 bases at V and 3 bases at J, with 19 bases between the two ends. This CDR3 is CASMSLLTAFGNTIYF. The CDR3 region has the DNA TGTGCCAGCATGTCGTTGTTGACAGCCTTTGGAAACACCATATATTTT.

The chain combines TRBV7-9 with TRBJ1-3; D not resolved. The germline V gene encodes CDR1 SEHNR and CDR2 FQNEAQ (reference sequence). V lost 5 bases and J lost 0, with 11 bases in between. The CDR3 sequence is 15 residues long. CDR3 loop: CASSVDGNSGNTIYF. CDR3 coding DNA: TGTGCCAGCAGCGTTGACGGAAACTCTGGAAACACCATATATTTT.

There are a few counts of this clone. The rearrangement links TRBV2 to TRBJ2-3; 7 bases are shared with TRBD1. The ends lost 6 bases at V and 4 bases at J; junction bases unmatched: 7. CDR3 length equals 14 residues. Germline loops: CDR1 SNHLY, CDR2 FYNNEI. The chain's CDR3 is CASSIQGFPDTQYF. The CDR3 DNA is TGTGCCAGCAGCATACAGGGGTTCCCAGATACGCAGTATTTT.

This clone appeared many times. The chain uses TRBV6-1 and TRBJ2-3; 7 positions agree with TRBD1. CDR1 and CDR2 (germline): MNHNS, SASEGT. The junction had 8 bases not matched to a gene; V was cut back by 9 bases and J by 2 bases. CDR3 length: 14 amino acids. The CDR3 DNA reads TGTGCCAGTATAAGGGACAGAAACACAGATACGCAGTATTTT. Translation: CASIRDRNTDTQYF.

This clone was detected a few times. J is TRBJ2-5 and V is TRBV27; the D gene is possibly TRBD1 (6 bases). The V and J ends lost 4 bases and 6 bases respectively, with 18 bases between them. The CDR3 extends over 15 amino acids. The germline CDR1 and CDR2 sequences are MNHEY and SMNVEV (reference sequence). CDR3 sequence: CASSWRQALKKTQYF. As DNA, the CDR3 is TGTGCCAGCAGTTGGCGACAGGCCTTAAAAAAGACCCAGTACTTC.

The chain has TRBV10-1 and TRBJ2-1, with no clear D. The CDR3 extends over 15 amino acids. CDR1 and CDR2 from the germline V gene are WNHNN and SYGVQD (reference sequence). The V gene lost 2 bases and the J gene lost 6 bases, with 14 bases spanning the gap. For the CDR3, the DNA is TGCGCCAGCAGTGAGGTTTCCAGTTTCCTCAATGAGCAGTTCTTC. Translated: CASSEVSSFLNEQFF.

The chain joins TRBV6-5 to TRBJ2-7, with D perhaps given as TRBD1 or TRBD2 (7 bases each). The CDR3 is made up of 15 amino acids. V was clipped by 3 bases and J by 5 bases, with 17 bases between them. Germline V gives CDR1 MNHEY, CDR2 SVGAGI. CDR3 residues: CASSYWATGRDEQYF. The CDR3 DNA follows: TGTGCCAGCAGTTATTGGGCGACAGGGAGGGACGAGCAGTACTTC.

The V and J genes are TRBV18 and TRBJ2-1; TRBD1 matches at 10 bases. CDR1 is KGHSH, CDR2 LQKENI, per germline. The junction had 14 bases not matched to a gene; V was cut back by 4 bases and J by 8 bases. CDR3 length: 17 residues. This CDR3 reads CASSLRKVGQGFHEQFF. As DNA, the CDR3 is TGTGCCAGCTCACTACGGAAAGTGGGACAGGGGTTTCATGAGCAGTTCTTC.

This clone was seen a handful of times. V gene TRBV2 combines with J gene TRBJ2-2, with D perhaps given as TRBD1 or TRBD2 (6 bases each). The V gene lost 6 bases and the J gene lost 3 bases, with 11 bases spanning the gap. This CDR3 has 14 residues. The germline gives CDR1 SNHLY, CDR2 FYNNEI. The CDR3, as DNA: TGTGCCAGCAGCCGGGGGCAGGACACCGGGGAGCTGTTTTTT. Its translation: CASSRGQDTGELFF.

The V call is TRBV2, the J call TRBJ1-2; D perhaps matches TRBD1 (6 bases). CDR3 length: 14 amino acids. Per germline, CDR1 SNHLY and CDR2 FYNNEI. V lost 5 bases and J lost 3, with 13 bases in between. The CDR3 DNA sequence: TGTGCCAGCAGTCCAACCAGGGGTGACTATGGCTACACCTTC. This codes for CASSPTRGDYGYTF.

Only a few counts were recorded for this clone. V and J are TRBV10-3 and TRBJ2-5; no definite D call. This CDR3 region has 11 residues. The germline V gene has CDR1 ENHRY and CDR2 SYGVKD. Trimming took 5 bases from V and 5 from J, leaving 6 bases between them. CDR3 nucleotides: TGTGCCATCAGTTTTAAGGAGACCCAGTACTTC. This gives the protein CAISFKETQYF.

The V and J genes are TRBV14 and TRBJ2-5; 7 bases align to TRBD1. Germline CDR1 reads SGHDN; CDR2 reads FVKESK. The V gene end was trimmed by 0 bases and the J gene end by 3 bases; junction bases not matched to a gene: 7. The CDR3 runs 16 residues. The CDR3 bases are TGTGCCAGCAGCCAAGATTGGGGGCAGGGGGAAGAGACCCAGTACTTC. Encoded protein: CASSQDWGQGEETQYF.

This clone came up many times. The chain has TRBV5-5 and TRBJ2-7, with TRBD1 as a possible D gene (6 bases). Germline V gene data show CDR1 as SGHKS and CDR2 as YYEKEE (reference sequence). The V end was cut by 9 bases, the J end by 0 bases, with 16 bases between. The CDR3 consists of 14 residues. The CDR3 is CATGQPSISYEQYF. The CDR3 bases are TGTGCCACCGGACAGCCGTCTATCTCCTACGAGCAGTACTTC.

CDR3 nucleotide sequence: TGTGCCACCAGCAGCGATATTGGACTAGCGGGAGGCAATGAGCAGTTCTTC. It codes for CATSSDIGLAGGNEQFF. The rearrangement links TRBV15 to TRBJ2-1; TRBD2 agrees at 14 bases. The J segment lost 6 bases and the V segment lost 3 bases, leaving 7 bases of the junction unmatched. The CDR3 extends over 17 amino acids. Looked up from germline, CDR1 is LNHNV and CDR2 is YYDKDF (reference sequence).

The chain employs TRBV27 and TRBJ2-7, with unresolved D. Germline loops: CDR1 MNHEY, CDR2 SMNVEV (reference sequence). The CDR3 has 11 amino acids. V shed 9 bases and J shed 3 bases, with 9 bases lying between them. The CDR3 nucleotides are TGTGCCAGGACAAACTTCTACGAGCAGTACTTC. Translating gives CARTNFYEQYF.